Below, 24 T cell receptor beta chains from the same sample are listed, as sequenced in a study of spatial heterogeneity in lung cancer. TCRdb processed the 5' RACE reads anew with MiXCR; each CDR3 protein has one entry. The sample lists more than 5,500 distinct CDR3 sequences, 5.4% seen once, with approximately 9% in the top ten. The time point is: sample taken at primary tumor resection. The sequenced material consisted of unsorted whole RNA from tumor, nontumor lung or frozen PBMC. The material was normal lung tissue next to the tumor, obtained at surgery. These receptors were taken from a female donor with early-stage non-small cell lung cancer.

The table lists this clonotype with many counts. V gene TRBV7-2 combines with J gene TRBJ2-5, with 8 bases identical to TRBD2. This CDR3 comprises 14 residues. CDR1 is SGHTA and CDR2 is FQGNSA in the germline V gene. J gave up 2 bases and V 3 bases, and 2 bases lay outside the gene matches. Here the CDR3 reads CASSFAGGQETQYF. DNA for the CDR3: TGTGCCAGCAGCTTCGCGGGAGGACAAGAGACCCAGTACTTC.

This clonotype is labeled as medium-sized (0.01 to 0.1%). The chain links TRBV7-9 to TRBJ2-1; TRBD1 matches 9 bases. Germline CDR1 is SEHNR and CDR2 is FQNEAQ (reference sequence). This CDR3 has 13 amino acids. V trimming: 6 bases; J trimming: 8 bases; junction bases outside the gene matches: 5. In nucleotides, the CDR3 is TGTGCCAGCAGGACCGGGACAGGGTATGAGCAGTTCTTC. This gives the protein CASRTGTGYEQFF. The whole variable domain, filled in from reference TRBV7-9 and TRBJ2-1, reads DTGVSQNPRHKITKRGQNVTFRCDPISEHNRLYWYRQTLGQGPEFLTYFQNEAQLEKSRLLSDRFSAERPKGSFSTLEIQRTEQGDSAMYLCASRTGTGYEQFFGPGTRLTVL.

In this sample, this clonotype turned up many times. The chain has TRBV7-9 and TRBJ2-7, with 9 nucleotides matching TRBD1. Unmatched junction bases numbered 5, after V lost 0 bases and J lost 2 bases. This CDR3 region has 16 residues. Germline V gene data show CDR1 as SEHNR and CDR2 as FQNEAQ (reference sequence). CDR3 sequence reads: CASSLASGQGAYEQYF. In DNA form, the CDR3 reads TGTGCCAGCAGCTTAGCGTCGGGACAGGGAGCCTACGAGCAGTACTTC.

The sample holds many counts of this clonotype. The chain is built from TRBV3-1 and TRBJ2-1; perhaps TRBD1 as D (5 bases). CDR1 and CDR2 from the germline V gene are LGHDT and YNNKEL (reference sequence). The CDR3 sequence is 12 residues long. V was trimmed by 7 bases and J by 9 bases, leaving 13 bases between them. The CDR3 protein is CASKGNLGEQFF. The CDR3, as DNA: TGTGCCAGCAAGGGGAACCTTGGTGAGCAGTTCTTC.

This clonotype appeared many times. V and J are TRBV4-2 and TRBJ2-1; D remains unclear. Germline values: CDR1 LGHNA, CDR2 YNFKEQ. The CDR3 spans 13 residues. Trimming removed 0 bases at V and 5 bases at J, with 5 bases between. CDR3 residues: CASSQDINNEQFF. In nucleotides, the CDR3 is TGTGCCAGCAGCCAAGATATCAACAATGAGCAGTTCTTC.

This clonotype is classed as medium-sized. The J gene is TRBJ2-3, the V gene TRBV11-1; 9 nucleotides match TRBD1. Germline V gene sequence: CDR1 SGHAT, CDR2 FQDESV (reference sequence). This CDR3 spans 14 amino acids. The J segment lost 3 bases and the V segment lost 5 bases, leaving 3 bases of the junction unmatched. DNA of the CDR3: TGTGCCAGCAGCCGAGGGACAGGGACAGATACGCAGTATTTT. As protein: CASSRGTGTDTQYF.

In its sample, this clonotype is medium-sized. The V call is TRBV2, the J call TRBJ2-5; TRBD2 is a possible D gene (5 bases). The V end lost 6 bases, the J end lost 0 bases, and 11 bases lay between the germline ends. Germline V gene sequence: CDR1 SNHLY, CDR2 FYNNEI. The CDR3 is 14 residues long. CDR3 in DNA: TGTGCCAGCAGGGGAGACGCGTACCAAGAGACCCAGTACTTC. This gives the protein CASRGDAYQETQYF.

At least ten counts were recorded for this clonotype. V usage is TRBV19 and J usage is TRBJ2-1; D is uncertain. The CDR3 is made up of 13 amino acids. Trimming removed 7 bases at V and 4 bases at J, with 11 bases between. Per germline, CDR1 LNHDA and CDR2 SQIVND (reference sequence). The CDR3 sequence is CASTEASYNEQFF. CDR3 nucleotides: TGTGCCAGTACCGAAGCGAGTTACAATGAGCAGTTCTTC.

The rearrangement uses TRBV30 and TRBJ2-7; no clear D. The germline V gene has CDR1 GTSNPN and CDR2 SVGIG (reference sequence). The CDR3 runs 12 residues. V was shortened by 2 bases and J by 7 bases, with 12 bases between the two germline ends. CDR3 region: CAWSSPLGEQYF. DNA of the CDR3: TGTGCCTGGAGTTCACCACTTGGGGAGCAGTACTTC.

This clonotype was seen at least ten times. This chain links TRBV7-9 with TRBJ2-7, with D maybe TRBD2 (6 bases). The CDR3 covers 15 residues. Germline CDR1 SEHNR, CDR2 FQNEAQ (reference sequence). Trimming removed 1 base at V and 3 bases at J, with 13 bases between. The CDR3 DNA sequence: TGTGCCAGCAGCTTAGGAGGCGGGAAAGTCTACGAGCAGTACTTC. Protein sequence: CASSLGGGKVYEQYF.

This clonotype was counted at least ten times. The chain has TRBV14 and TRBJ2-4; D call uncertain. The CDR3 length is 13 residues. From germline, CDR1 is SGHDN and CDR2 FVKESK. V was shortened by 4 bases and J by 3 bases, with 7 bases between the two germline ends. The CDR3 sequence: CASSRNSKNIQYF. Here the CDR3 DNA reads TGTGCCAGCAGCCGCAACAGCAAAAACATTCAGTACTTC.

In its sample, this clonotype is medium-sized. The rearrangement links TRBV29-1 to TRBJ2-1; perhaps TRBD2 as D (5 bases). Germline V gene sequence: CDR1 SQVTM, CDR2 ANQGSEA. The V end was cut by 5 bases, the J end by 7 bases, with 15 bases between. The length of the CDR3 is 13 residues. The CDR3, as DNA: TGCAGCGTTCACGCGGAGTCGGGGAATGAGCAGTTCTTC. Its translation is CSVHAESGNEQFF.

By share of the sample, this clonotype is medium-sized. V is TRBV15 and J is TRBJ1-2; maybe TRBD1 (5 bases). This CDR3 is 15 amino acids long. Germline CDR1 LNHNV, CDR2 YYDKDF (reference sequence). V was trimmed by 0 bases and J by 4 bases, leaving 12 bases between them. CDR3 protein: CATSRDAGSIYGYTF. In DNA form, the CDR3 reads TGTGCCACCAGCAGAGATGCAGGGTCAATCTATGGCTACACCTTC.

In this sample, this clonotype turned up many times. The V call is TRBV29-1, the J call TRBJ1-1, with D unresolved. This CDR3 is built from 13 residues. Deletions cut 6 bases from V and 0 bases from J, with 11 bases between. Germline CDR1 reads SQVTM; CDR2 reads ANQGSEA. Written as DNA, the CDR3 is TGCAGCGTCCTCCGGGCGGTGAACACTGAAGCTTTCTTT. This encodes CSVLRAVNTEAFF.

A few counts support this clonotype. The gene calls are TRBV6-6 and TRBJ2-1, with 7 nucleotides matching TRBD1. V gave up 6 bases and J gave up 3 bases; unmatched junction bases: 5. CDR1 and CDR2 from the germline V gene are MNHNY and SVGAGI (reference sequence). This CDR3 is 14 amino acids long. CDR3 residues: CASSGQARYNEQFF. The CDR3 DNA is TGTGCCAGCAGCGGACAGGCCCGCTACAATGAGCAGTTCTTC.

This clonotype was counted ten times or more. The V call is TRBV7-2, the J call TRBJ2-1; D is perhaps TRBD2 (6 bases). The CDR3 has 15 amino acids. V dropped 6 bases and J dropped 9 bases, with 21 bases sitting between them. CDR1 and CDR2 from the germline V gene are SGHTA and FQGNSA. For the CDR3, the DNA is TGTGCCAGCAGGCGACCCGGGACTCTGGCGGGTGAGCAGTTCTTC. Protein sequence: CASRRPGTLAGEQFF.

The chain combines TRBV2 with TRBJ2-1, with 10 bases identical to TRBD2. Germline-derived CDR1 and CDR2 are SNHLY and FYNNEI. The CDR3 covers 15 residues. J gave up 7 bases and V 6 bases, and 9 bases lay outside the gene matches. CDR3 residues: CASRNPSGGWNEQFF. The CDR3 DNA reads TGTGCCAGCAGAAATCCTAGCGGGGGATGGAATGAGCAGTTCTTC.

This clonotype was observed at least ten times. The rearrangement joins TRBV14 to TRBJ2-3; maybe TRBD2 (5 bases). The germline V gene has CDR1 SGHDN and CDR2 FVKESK. V gave up 6 bases and J gave up 2 bases, with 15 bases separating them. The CDR3 is made up of 15 amino acids. CDR3 coding DNA: TGTGCCAGCAGTCCACCGGGGATCCACACAGATACGCAGTATTTT. Its protein product is CASSPPGIHTDTQYF.

The genes are TRBV6-2 or TRBV6-3 and TRBJ2-1; 7 bases are shared with TRBD1. The junction had 11 bases not matched to a gene; V was cut back by 10 bases and J by 5 bases. The germline CDR1 and CDR2 sequences are MNHEY and SVGEGT. CDR3 length: 14 amino acids. The CDR3 nucleotides are TGTGCCAACAGAAGGACAGGAGAACACAATGAGCAGTTCTTC. Amino acids: CANRRTGEHNEQFF.

With respect to this clonotype: With a much larger clone just one base away, this may be a read error. The chain employs TRBV12-3 or TRBV12-4 and TRBJ2-1, with TRBD2 matching 8 bases. V dropped 6 bases and J dropped 3; count of bases not matched to a gene: 10. The CDR3 is 16 residues long. CDR3 loop: CASSRGGCGDYNEQFF. The CDR3 bases are TGTGCCAGCAGCCGGGGGGGTTGCGGAGACTACAATGAGCAGTTCTTC.

This clonotype was observed a few times. V gene TRBV5-6 combines with J gene TRBJ2-5; D remains unclear. The CDR3 has 13 residues. Germline values: CDR1 SGHDT, CDR2 YYEEEE. V lost 2 bases to trimming and J lost 5 bases, with 10 bases between them. CDR3 in DNA: TGTGCCAGCAGCTTTGGTGGTATTGAGACCCAGTACTTC. Its translation is CASSFGGIETQYF.

Many counts were recorded for this clonotype. The chain has TRBV10-1 and TRBJ2-2; D remains unclear. The germline V and J ends were trimmed by 2 bases and 3 bases, with 4 bases remaining between them. CDR3 length: 13 residues. Per germline, CDR1 WNHNN and CDR2 SYGVQD (reference sequence). The CDR3 coding sequence is TGCGCCAGCAGTGAGGGTGACACCGGGGAGCTGTTTTTT. As protein: CASSEGDTGELFF.

The chain employs TRBV18 and TRBJ2-5; D not resolved. V lost 5 bases to trimming and J lost 5 bases, with 12 bases between them. The germline CDR1 and CDR2 sequences are KGHSH and LQKENI. This CDR3 has 13 residues. In DNA form, the CDR3 reads TGTGCCAGCTCATCCACCGCATATGAGACCCAGTACTTC. Translation gives CASSSTAYETQYF.

This clonotype has ten or more counts. V usage is TRBV28 and J usage is TRBJ2-1; 9 bases line up with TRBD1. Looked up from germline, CDR1 is MDHEN and CDR2 is SYDVKM. The ends lost 5 bases at V and 3 bases at J; junction bases unmatched: 5. The CDR3 covers 15 residues. The CDR3 reads CASSDDRGGYNEQFF. DNA of the CDR3: TGTGCCAGCAGTGATGACAGGGGGGGCTACAATGAGCAGTTCTTC.